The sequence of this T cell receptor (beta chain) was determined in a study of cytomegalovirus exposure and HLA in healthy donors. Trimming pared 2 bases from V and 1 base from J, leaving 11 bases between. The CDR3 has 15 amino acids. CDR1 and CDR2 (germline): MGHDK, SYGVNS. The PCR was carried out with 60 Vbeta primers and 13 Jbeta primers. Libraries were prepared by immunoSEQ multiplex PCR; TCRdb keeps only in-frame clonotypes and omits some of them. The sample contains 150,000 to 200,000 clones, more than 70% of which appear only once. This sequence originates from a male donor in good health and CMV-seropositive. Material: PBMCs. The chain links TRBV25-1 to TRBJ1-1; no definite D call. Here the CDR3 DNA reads TGTGCCAGCAGTGAAGTCGGGGTAGGGAACACTGAAGCTTTCTTT. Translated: CASSEVGVGNTEAFF.